These 23 T cell receptor beta chains originate from one sample sequenced in a study of glioma-infiltrating T cells after dendritic cell vaccination. Sequenced by immunoSEQ multiplex PCR; TCRdb stores in-frame clones only, minus some. Of about 24,000 clones in the sample, roughly 89% were seen once. The time point was: after dendritic cell vaccination, including at tumor progression/relapse. The starting material was blood, obtained after dendritic cell vaccination. Receptors originate from a human donor with glioblastoma.

This clone was detected only once. V and J are TRBV6-1 and TRBJ2-3; D is perhaps TRBD2 (7 bases). This CDR3 comprises 15 residues. V was clipped by 3 bases and J by 0 bases, with 10 bases between them. Germline V lookup: CDR1 MNHNS, CDR2 SASEGT. CDR3 DNA: TGTGCCAGCAGTGAGGCGGGGGCTAGCACAGATACGCAGTATTTT. This encodes CASSEAGASTDTQYF.

V is TRBV7-8 and J is TRBJ2-5, with a tentative D call TRBD1 (5 bases). This CDR3 is built from 16 residues. V lost 0 bases and J 4 bases, leaving 15 bases between the germline ends. Germline values: CDR1 SGHVS, CDR2 FQNEAQ. As DNA, the CDR3 is TGTGCCAGCAGCTTAGCGCGAAGGGGCCAAGGAGAGACCCAGTACTTC. Protein product: CASSLARRGQGETQYF.

The rearrangement uses TRBV6-1 and TRBJ1-1; D gene ambiguous. Looked up from germline, CDR1 is MNHNS and CDR2 is SASEGT. The V and J ends lost 9 bases and 3 bases respectively, with 14 bases between them. The CDR3 runs to 13 residues. CDR3 DNA sequence: TGTGCCAGTAAACAGAGATTGGACACTGAAGCTTTCTTT. It codes for CASKQRLDTEAFF.

The V and J genes are TRBV6-1 and TRBJ1-2; 8 nucleotides agree with TRBD1. Germline lookup yields CDR1 MNHNS and CDR2 SASEGT. Germline trimming cut 2 bases from V and 4 bases from J; bases unmatched to any gene: 6. This CDR3 region has 15 residues. The CDR3 loop reads CASSEQGAVIYGYTF. CDR3 DNA: TGTGCCAGCAGTGAACAGGGGGCAGTGATCTATGGCTACACCTTC.

Only a few counts were recorded for this clone. The chain employs TRBV5-1 and TRBJ1-4; 7 bases are shared with TRBD1. With 0 bases clipped from V and 8 bases from J, the junction kept 1 base outside the gene matches. Germline CDR1 SGHRS, CDR2 YFSETQ. CDR3 length equals 13 residues. The CDR3: CASSLGGGEKLFF. CDR3 sequence (DNA): TGCGCCAGCAGCTTGGGAGGGGGCGAAAAACTGTTTTTT.

This clone occurred once. V usage is TRBV9 and J usage is TRBJ1-2; D uncertain. Germline V lookup: CDR1 SGDLS, CDR2 YYNGEE. Deletions cut 5 bases from V and 5 bases from J, with 16 bases between. The CDR3 contains 14 residues. CDR3 residues: CASRSGAPIYGYTF. Here the CDR3 DNA reads TGTGCCAGCAGGTCCGGTGCCCCGATTTATGGCTACACCTTC.

The rearrangement uses TRBV7-9 and TRBJ1-2, with 7 bases aligning to TRBD1. Germline values: CDR1 SEHNR, CDR2 FQNEAQ (reference sequence). The CDR3 runs 14 residues. J lost 4 bases, V lost 5 bases, and 7 bases had no gene match. Written as DNA, the CDR3 is TGTGCCAGCAGCCTCAGGGGGGATTTCTATGGCTACACCTTC. Protein: CASSLRGDFYGYTF.

This chain joins TRBV5-1 and TRBJ2-6; no clear D gene. CDR3 size: 13 residues. Germline-derived CDR1 and CDR2 are SGHRS and YFSETQ. V lost 7 bases, J lost 4 bases, and 9 bases lay in between. CDR3 sequence: CASLDAGANVLTF. DNA of the CDR3: TGCGCCAGCCTAGACGCCGGGGCCAACGTCCTGACTTTC.

Concerning this clone: One end of the junction fails to match germline, which may point to a read error. This specimen includes other DNA sequences encoding the same CDR3. This rearrangement joins TRBV2 to TRBJ1-6, with D unresolved. The CDR3 sequence is 16 residues long. The germline CDR1 and CDR2 sequences are SNHLY and FYNNEI. CDR3 sequence reads: CASSGGSSDSNSPLHF. Written as DNA, the CDR3 is TGTGCCAGCAGTGGAGGCAGTTCAGATTCCAATTCCCCCCTCCACTTT.

This sequence joins TRBV10-1 and TRBJ2-7; tentatively, D is TRBD1 (5 bases). There are 13 residues in the CDR3. Trimming stripped 2 bases from V and 4 bases from J, with 9 bases between. Per germline, CDR1 WNHNN and CDR2 SYGVQD (reference sequence). The CDR3 spells CASSEAQGYEQYF. The CDR3 nucleotides read TGCGCCAGCAGTGAGGCCCAGGGTTACGAGCAGTACTTC.

The chain has TRBV5-1 and TRBJ2-1; 9 nucleotides agree with TRBD2. Germline values: CDR1 SGHRS, CDR2 YFSETQ. V shed 4 bases and J 7 bases; nucleotides not matched to a gene: 9. This CDR3 has 15 residues. Written as DNA, the CDR3 is TGCGCCAGCAGCCCACTGGGACTAGCTTTGAATGAGCAGTTCTTC. It specifies CASSPLGLALNEQFF.

The rearrangement uses TRBV2 and TRBJ2-3, with 7 bases fitting TRBD2. Germline values: CDR1 SNHLY, CDR2 FYNNEI. The junction had 7 bases not matched to a gene; V was cut back by 7 bases and J by 6 bases. The CDR3 totals 13 residues. The CDR3 is CASNRGERDTQYF. The CDR3 DNA follows: TGTGCCAGCAACCGGGGGGAGAGGGATACGCAGTATTTT.

The chain uses TRBV4-2 and TRBJ2-1, with 12 bases lining up with TRBD2. The CDR3 runs to 18 residues. V was pared by 1 base and J by 4 bases, with 8 bases of the junction left unmatched. Germline V lookup: CDR1 LGHNA, CDR2 YNFKEQ. CDR3 nucleotides: TGTGCCAGCAGCCAAGTTTCGACTAGCGGGGGAACATACAATGAGCAGTTCTTC. Amino acids: CASSQVSTSGGTYNEQFF.

The chain joins TRBV6-5 to TRBJ2-1, with 8 bases identical to TRBD1. The CDR3 is made up of 15 amino acids. Germline V CDR1 and CDR2: MNHEY, SVGAGI. Unmatched junction bases numbered 3, after V lost 5 bases and J lost 0 bases. CDR3 nucleotide sequence: TGTGCCAGCAGTCCGGACAGGGCCTCCTACAATGAGCAGTTCTTC. Amino acids: CASSPDRASYNEQFF.

This rearrangement joins TRBV5-4 to TRBJ1-3, with a tentative D call TRBD1 (5 bases). In germline, CDR1 is SGHNT, CDR2 YYREEE (reference sequence). V shed 4 bases and J shed 6 bases, with 11 bases lying between them. The CDR3 has 13 amino acids. CDR3: CASSQGIENTIYF. CDR3 in DNA: TGTGCCAGCAGCCAGGGTATTGAAAACACCATATATTTT.

A remark on this clone: Other DNA sequences in the sample encode the same CDR3. The genes are TRBV10-1 and TRBJ1-6; maybe TRBD1 (5 bases). The CDR3 is 14 residues long. The V end was cut by 0 bases, the J end by 7 bases, with 7 bases between. Germline V gene sequence: CDR1 WNHNN, CDR2 SYGVQD (reference sequence). Here the CDR3 DNA reads TGCGCCAGCAGTGAGTCGGAGGGGAATTCACCCCTCCACTTT. Amino acid sequence: CASSESEGNSPLHF.

The J gene is TRBJ1-1, the V gene TRBV7-2; TRBD1 agrees at 7 bases. Losses at the gene ends were 5 bases for V and 1 base for J; bases not matched to a gene: 7. Germline CDR1 is SGHTA and CDR2 is FQGNSA. The CDR3 spans 15 residues. CDR3 nucleotide sequence: TGTGCCAGCAGCCATACAGGGGCGGCGAACACTGAAGCTTTCTTT. It is translated as CASSHTGAANTEAFF. The variable domain in full, with the rest retrieved from reference TRBV7-2 and TRBJ1-1, is GAGVSQSPSNKVTEKGKDVELRCDPISGHTALYWYRQSLGQGLEFLIYFQGNSAPDKSGLPSDRFSAERTGGSVSTLTIQRTQQEDSAVYLCASSHTGAANTEAFFGQGTRLTVV.

The chain has TRBV6-1 and TRBJ2-3, with a tentative D call TRBD1 (6 bases). CDR3 length equals 14 residues. Germline values: CDR1 MNHNS, CDR2 SASEGT. Trimming left V 7 bases short and J 2 bases short, with 13 bases between. The CDR3 region is CASIRDIVTDTQYF. CDR3 sequence (DNA): TGTGCCAGCATCCGGGACATCGTCACAGATACGCAGTATTTT.

V and J are TRBV5-1 and TRBJ2-1; 13 bases align to TRBD2. Germline lookup yields CDR1 SGHRS and CDR2 YFSETQ. The V segment lost 2 bases and the J segment 4 bases; nucleotides outside the gene matches: 6. The CDR3 totals 17 residues. The CDR3 is CASSFTGLAGVYNEQFF. CDR3 DNA: TGCGCCAGCAGCTTCACTGGACTAGCGGGGGTATACAATGAGCAGTTCTTC.

This clone was recorded only once. The chain has TRBV4-1 and TRBJ1-2; TRBD1 is a possible D gene (5 bases). CDR1 is MGHRA, CDR2 YSYEKL, per germline. This CDR3 contains 14 residues. The V end was cut by 0 bases, the J end by 2 bases, with 7 bases between. CDR3 coding DNA: TGCGCCAGCAGCCAAGATAGACAGAACTATGGCTACACCTTC. It yields the protein CASSQDRQNYGYTF.

This clone was picked up one time. This chain uses TRBV7-2 with TRBJ2-1; 10 bases are shared with TRBD2. CDR1 is SGHTA, CDR2 FQGNSA, per germline. J was trimmed by 6 bases and V by 1 base; bases with no gene match: 3. CDR3 length equals 15 residues. CDR3 coding DNA: TGTGCCAGCAGCTTAGAGGGACTAGCGAGCAATGAGCAGTTCTTC. Its translation is CASSLEGLASNEQFF.

This rearrangement joins TRBV11-2 to TRBJ2-2; maybe TRBD2 (5 bases). The ends were cut back, 3 bases at V and 6 bases at J, with 14 bases in the middle. The CDR3 spans 15 residues. Germline CDR1 and CDR2: SGHAT and FQNNGV. The CDR3 loop reads CASSFTLGGSGELFF. The CDR3 DNA reads as TGTGCCAGCAGCTTTACCCTTGGCGGGTCCGGGGAGCTGTTTTTT.

The rearrangement uses TRBV6-4 and TRBJ1-2; 9 positions match TRBD1. CDR1 MRHNA and CDR2 SNTAGT come from the germline V gene. This CDR3 has 14 amino acids. V lost 6 bases, J lost 8 bases, and 10 bases stayed unmatched. The CDR3 nucleotides are TGTGCCAGCAGCCCCACCGGGACAGGGCTCGGCTACACCTTC. Its translation: CASSPTGTGLGYTF.